A selection of T cell receptor beta chains follows, all from one sample in a study of lymphopenia after photon versus proton radiotherapy. Assay: immunoSEQ multiplex PCR; the TCRdb copy retains only in-frame clones and omits some. The table includes some 20,000 clones, around 89% detected once. The input for sequencing was peripheral blood, taken from a patient treated with proton-based radiotherapy. The receptors were sampled from a man older than 75 with esophageal cancer. Each CDR3 is given with its conserved first and last residue. The D gene is left open where the match is weak. Size tells how often a clone was seen (once, few, many) or the class of an expanded clone, and some rows leave it out.

abundance	d_gene	j_gene	v_gene	CDR3aa	CDR3nt
NA	TRBD1	TRBJ1-6	TRBV19	CASSRDRGSYNSPLHF	TGTGCCAGTAGTCGGGACAGGGGGTCCTATAATTCACCCCTCCACTTT
NA	NA	TRBJ2-1	TRBV11-3	CASSPPGEVGEQFF	TGTGCCAGCAGCCCCCCTGGGGAGGTAGGTGAGCAGTTCTTC
NA	NA	TRBJ2-1	TRBV11-3	CASSLGGAGSYNEQFF	TGTGCCAGCAGCTTAGGAGGGGCCGGCTCCTACAATGAGCAGTTCTTC
NA	NA	TRBJ2-3	TRBV5-1	CASSQGGGPGTQYF	TGCGCCAGCAGCCAGGGCGGAGGGCCAGGTACGCAGTATTTT
NA	NA	TRBJ2-4	TRBV6-4	CASSDSAGFPNIQYF	TGTGCCAGCAGTGACTCCGCGGGATTCCCGAACATTCAGTACTTC
once	NA	TRBJ1-1	TRBV19	CASTPLVYRGLSGAFF	TGTGCCAGTACCCCACTCGTTTACAGAGGGCTCTCGGGAGCTTTCTTT
once	TRBD2	TRBJ2-7	TRBV4-3	CASSESAGGPYEQYF	TGCGCCAGCAGTGAAAGCGCGGGAGGGCCCTACGAGCAGTACTTC
NA	NA	TRBJ2-7	TRBV6-5	CASSYSQTQYF	TGTGCCAGCAGTTACTCACAGACGCAGTACTTC
NA	NA	TRBJ1-4	TRBV19	CASSSPSFLAGLGEKLFF	TGTGCCAGTAGTTCCCCCTCCTTTTTGGCGGGGTTAGGAGAAAAACTGTTTTTT
NA	NA	TRBJ1-1	TRBV5-1	CASSRGNTEAFF	TGCGCCAGCAGTAGGGGTAACACTGAAGCTTTCTTT
NA	TRBD2	TRBJ2-5	TRBV4-3	CASSQDLAGEPGLAGFRETQYF	TGCGCCAGCAGCCAAGATCTTGCGGGGGAACCGGGACTAGCGGGATTTAGGGAGACCCAGTACTTC
NA	NA	TRBJ2-7	TRBV12-5	CASGWYLTSGSYEQYF	TGTGCTAGTGGTTGGTATCTGACGAGTGGAAGCTACGAGCAGTACTTC
NA	TRBD1	TRBJ2-7	TRBV5-4	CASSLDRGHYEQYF	TGTGCCAGCAGCTTGGACAGGGGGCATTACGAGCAGTACTTC
NA	TRBD2	TRBJ2-1	TRBV5-3	CARSRDWEGSGIRYEQFF	TGTGCCAGAAGCCGGGATTGGGAGGGGAGCGGGATTAGGTATGAGCAGTTCTTC
NA	NA	TRBJ1-6	TRBV11-2	CASSLDRFGGTLHF	TGTGCCAGCAGCTTAGATCGTTTCGGGGGGACCCTCCACTTT
NA	NA	TRBJ2-3	TRBV4-1	CASSPRGGGDTQYF	TGCGCCAGCAGCCCAAGGGGAGGAGGAGATACGCAGTATTTT
once	NA	TRBJ2-1	TRBV30	CAWSVPWGGFNNEQFF	TGTGCCTGGAGTGTACCTTGGGGGGGCTTTAACAATGAGCAGTTCTTC
NA	NA	TRBJ1-1	TRBV7-9	CASSLGAGVLNTEAFF	TGTGCCAGCAGCTTAGGGGCAGGAGTCCTGAACACTGAAGCTTTCTTT
NA	TRBD2	TRBJ2-2	TRBV30	CAWSGGLAGGDTGELFF	TGTGCCTGGAGTGGAGGACTAGCGGGGGGGGACACCGGGGAGCTGTTTTTT
NA	TRBD1	TRBJ2-1	TRBV19	CASTGDRGSYNEQFF	TGTGCCAGTACTGGGGACAGGGGGTCCTACAATGAGCAGTTCTTC
NA	NA	TRBJ1-1	TRBV5-6	CASSSLGQGTNTEAFF	TGTGCCAGCAGCTCCCTAGGGCAGGGCACGAACACTGAAGCTTTCTTT